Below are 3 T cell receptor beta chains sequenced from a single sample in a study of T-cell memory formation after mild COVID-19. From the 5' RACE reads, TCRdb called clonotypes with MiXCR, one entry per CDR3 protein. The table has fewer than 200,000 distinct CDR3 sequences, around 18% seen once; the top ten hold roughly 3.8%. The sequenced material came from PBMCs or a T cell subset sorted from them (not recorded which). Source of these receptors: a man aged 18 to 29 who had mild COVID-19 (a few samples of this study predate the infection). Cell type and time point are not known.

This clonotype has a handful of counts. The CDR3 DNA is TGTGCCAGCAGCGGTACAGGGGCCTACACCGGGGAGCTGTTTTTT. It encodes CASSGTGAYTGELFF. This chain links TRBV11-2 with TRBJ2-2, with 7 positions matching TRBD1. Trimming took 5 bases from V and 3 from J; bases not matched to a gene: 6. Per the germline V gene, CDR1 is SGHAT and CDR2 is FQNNGV. There are 15 residues in the CDR3.

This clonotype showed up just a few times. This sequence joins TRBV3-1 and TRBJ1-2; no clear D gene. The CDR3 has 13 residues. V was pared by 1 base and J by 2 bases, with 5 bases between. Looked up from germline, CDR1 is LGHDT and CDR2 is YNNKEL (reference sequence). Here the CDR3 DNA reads TGTGCCAGCAGCCAAGGGCAGAACTATGGCTACACCTTC. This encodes CASSQGQNYGYTF.

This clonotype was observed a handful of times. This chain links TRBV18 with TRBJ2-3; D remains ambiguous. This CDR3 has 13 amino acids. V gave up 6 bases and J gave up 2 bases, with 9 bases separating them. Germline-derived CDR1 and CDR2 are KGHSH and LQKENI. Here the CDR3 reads CASSTAPTDTQYF. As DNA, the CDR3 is TGTGCCAGCTCCACGGCCCCCACAGATACGCAGTATTTT.